The 30 T cell receptor beta chains given below trace back to one sample, sequenced in a study of T cell responses to AZD1222 COVID-19 vaccine. Measured with immunoSEQ multiplex PCR; TCRdb has only the in-frame clones, and not every one. The profile shows roughly 130,000 clones, roughly 87% of them singletons. The starting material was peripheral blood, obtained on day 0 of AZD1222 vaccination. All receptors come from an adult in good health.

The CDR3 bases are TGTGCCAGCCGACGTATCCGGGACATTAATTCACCCCTCCACTTT. It yields the protein CASRRIRDINSPLHF. This chain joins TRBV7-8 and TRBJ1-6; TRBD1 is a possible D gene (6 bases). Trimming removed 8 bases from V and 6 bases from J, with 17 bases in between. Germline loops: CDR1 SGHVS, CDR2 FQNEAQ. This CDR3 is built from 15 residues.

The V call is TRBV7-9, the J call TRBJ2-5, with D uncertain. The CDR3 totals 16 residues. Trimming pared 5 bases from V and 2 bases from J, leaving 18 bases between. Germline loops: CDR1 SEHNR, CDR2 FQNEAQ (reference sequence). CDR3 loop: CASSTYIQPGQETQYF. The DNA of the CDR3 is TGTGCCAGCAGCACCTACATTCAACCCGGACAAGAGACCCAGTACTTC.

The chain links TRBV27 to TRBJ2-5, with 9 bases that match TRBD2. The length of the CDR3 is 15 residues. Germline V gives CDR1 MNHEY, CDR2 SMNVEV (reference sequence). The V gene end was trimmed by 7 bases and the J gene end by 2 bases; junction bases not matched to a gene: 8. CDR3 nucleotides: TGTGCCAGCAAGCCCGGCGGGGGGGGTCAAGAGACCCAGTACTTC. Encoded protein: CASKPGGGGQETQYF.

V and J are TRBV5-6 and TRBJ1-2; D not resolved. V lost 2 bases and J 5 bases, leaving 19 bases between the germline ends. The CDR3 runs 16 residues. Germline CDR1 is SGHDT and CDR2 is YYEEEE. The CDR3 nucleotides read TGTGCCAGCAGCTTTCTAACAGACGCTGCAGAATATGGCTACACCTTC. Amino acids: CASSFLTDAAEYGYTF.

This clone was recorded only once. The chain has TRBV14 and TRBJ2-6; TRBD2 might be the D (5 bases). The CDR3 is 19 residues long. The V end was cut by 0 bases, the J end by 4 bases, with 19 bases between. Germline V gives CDR1 SGHDN, CDR2 FVKESK. The CDR3 coding sequence is TGTGCCAGCAGCCAAGATGAAGGGAGTTTTAGATTCGGGGCCAACGTCCTGACTTTC. Its protein product is CASSQDEGSFRFGANVLTF.

V gene TRBV18 combines with J gene TRBJ1-1; D perhaps matches TRBD1 (6 bases). Trimming pared 3 bases from V and 7 bases from J, leaving 15 bases between. The CDR3 totals 14 residues. Germline values: CDR1 KGHSH, CDR2 LQKENI. CDR3 residues: CASSPQGGEGEAFF. CDR3 sequence (DNA): TGTGCCAGCTCACCGCAAGGGGGGGAGGGTGAAGCTTTCTTT.

The V call is TRBV21-1, the J call TRBJ2-7; the table's D call, TRBD2, was not checked against the DNA. TRBV21-1 is a pseudogene. The CDR3 runs 14 residues. The CDR3 DNA sequence: TGTGCCAAGAAAAGGGGGGGAGACACCTACGAGCAGTACTTC. Its translation is CAKKRGGDTYEQYF.

This clone showed up just once. The chain carries TRBV19 and TRBJ1-5; D is perhaps TRBD1 (5 bases). V shed 6 bases and J shed 2 bases, with 11 bases lying between them. The CDR3 is 14 amino acids. Germline V gene lookup returns CDR1 LNHDA and CDR2 SQIVND (reference sequence). CDR3 nucleotides: TGTGCCAGTAGGGGGGGGTCGGGCAATCAGCCCCAGCATTTT. Its translation is CASRGGSGNQPQHF.

The V call is TRBV4-3, the J call TRBJ1-1, with 8 bases lining up with TRBD1. The V gene's germline CDR1 is LGHNA and CDR2 YSLEER. V lost 0 bases to trimming and J lost 6 bases; unmatched junction nucleotides: 6. The CDR3 is 15 amino acids. The CDR3 DNA follows: TGCGCCAGCAGCCAAGACAGGGGGCGGATGGCTGAAGCTTTCTTT. Translation: CASSQDRGRMAEAFF.

This chain joins TRBV11-1 and TRBJ2-5, with 10 bases aligning to TRBD2. V gave up 3 bases and J gave up 2 bases; unmatched junction bases: 6. The CDR3 sequence is 16 residues long. CDR1 and CDR2 (germline): SGHAT, FQDESV (reference sequence). For the CDR3, the DNA is TGTGCCAGCAGCTTTCGGCTAGCGGGGGAACAAGAGACCCAGTACTTC. It specifies CASSFRLAGEQETQYF.

This chain uses TRBV6-1 with TRBJ2-7, with 7 bases lining up with TRBD1. The junction had 3 bases not matched to a gene; V was cut back by 2 bases and J by 2 bases. Germline CDR1 MNHNS, CDR2 SASEGT. CDR3 length: 14 residues. The CDR3 is CASSERTGTYEQYF. The CDR3, as DNA: TGTGCCAGCAGTGAAAGGACAGGAACCTACGAGCAGTACTTC.

Here the CDR3 DNA reads TGTGCCAGCAGCGTATCCCCAGTTGCAACTAATGAAAAACTGTTTTTT. Its translation: CASSVSPVATNEKLFF. This chain connects TRBV9 to TRBJ1-4; D call uncertain. V was clipped by 1 base and J by 0 bases, with 10 bases between them. Germline CDR1 SGDLS, CDR2 YYNGEE. The CDR3 sequence is 16 residues long.

This chain connects TRBV19 to TRBJ2-3; the D gene is possibly TRBD1 (5 bases). Germline V gene sequence: CDR1 LNHDA, CDR2 SQIVND (reference sequence). The CDR3 has 14 residues. Trimming cost V 6 bases and J 2 bases, with 12 bases left between them. The CDR3 bases are TGTGCCAGTAGGGCCAGGGCCAACACAGATACGCAGTATTTT. Its protein product is CASRARANTDTQYF.

The chain has TRBV5-6 and TRBJ2-7; TRBD1 aligns across 8 bases. V shed 0 bases and J 3 bases; nucleotides not matched to a gene: 8. The germline V gene has CDR1 SGHDT and CDR2 YYEEEE. CDR3 length: 16 residues. The CDR3 loop is CASSLAGQGVFYEQYF. The CDR3 DNA reads as TGTGCCAGCAGCTTGGCCGGACAGGGCGTGTTCTACGAGCAGTACTTC.

This chain uses TRBV28 with TRBJ1-3, with D tentatively TRBD1 (5 bases). Per the germline V gene, CDR1 is MDHEN and CDR2 is SYDVKM. There are 14 residues in the CDR3. The germline V and J ends were trimmed by 6 bases and 2 bases, with 11 bases remaining between them. In DNA form, the CDR3 reads TGTGCCAGCAGAGAGCAGGGTCCTGGAAACACCATATATTTT. This gives the protein CASREQGPGNTIYF. Complete variable domain (other parts from reference TRBV28 and TRBJ1-3): DVKVTQSSRYLVKRTGEKVFLECVQDMDHENMFWYRQDPGLGLRLIYFSYDVKMKEKGDIPEGYSVSREKKERFSLILESASTNQTSMYLCASREQGPGNTIYFGEGSWLTVV.

As concerns this clone: Possible read error: a much larger clone is one base away. The chain combines TRBV7-3 with TRBJ1-1; D is unresolved. Germline lookup yields CDR1 SGHTA and CDR2 FQGTGA. Trimming removed 1 base from V and 1 base from J, with 4 bases in between. CDR3 length: 13 residues. CDR3 in amino acids: CASSLNRNTEAFF. The CDR3 nucleotides are TGTGCCAGCAGCTTAAATAGGAACACTGAAGCTTTCTTT.

The chain recombines TRBV19 with TRBJ1-5; 9 bases align to TRBD1. J lost 3 bases, V lost 5 bases, and 5 bases had no gene match. The CDR3 length is 15 residues. CDR1 and CDR2 from the germline V gene are LNHDA and SQIVND (reference sequence). CDR3 DNA sequence: TGTGCCAGTAGTGGGGGGACAGGGTACAATCAGCCCCAGCATTTT. This encodes CASSGGTGYNQPQHF.

Here the CDR3 reads CASRQGHSGNTIYF. The CDR3 nucleotides read TGCGCCAGCAGACAGGGCCACTCTGGAAACACCATATATTTT. The chain combines TRBV5-1 with TRBJ1-3; maybe TRBD1 (6 bases). Between the trimmed V and J ends, which lost 5 bases and 0 bases, there was a span of 9 bases. The CDR3 totals 14 residues. The germline V gene has CDR1 SGHRS and CDR2 YFSETQ.

This clone was seen a single time. The V call is TRBV28, the J call TRBJ2-5; TRBD2 matches at 7 bases. The length of the CDR3 is 13 residues. J lost 9 bases, V lost 1 base, and 5 bases had no gene match. Looked up from germline, CDR1 is MDHEN and CDR2 is SYDVKM. CDR3 sequence: CASSLLPSGPQYF. The CDR3 nucleotides are TGTGCCAGCAGTTTATTGCCTAGCGGTCCCCAGTACTTC.

The J gene is TRBJ2-7, the V gene TRBV5-1, with D possibly TRBD2 on 6 matching bases. Deletions cut 2 bases from V and 5 bases from J, with 14 bases between. CDR1 and CDR2 from the germline V gene are SGHRS and YFSETQ. The CDR3 is 14 amino acids. Written as DNA, the CDR3 is TGCGCCAGCAGCTTTGGGGGGTATATCGACGAGCAGTACTTC. Translated, it gives CASSFGGYIDEQYF.

This clone was seen a single time. The genes are TRBV7-8 and TRBJ2-3; 8 bases map to TRBD1. The V segment lost 5 bases and the J segment 0 bases; nucleotides outside the gene matches: 4. Looked up from germline, CDR1 is SGHVS and CDR2 is FQNEAQ. The CDR3 length is 15 residues. The CDR3 here is CASSRTGSSTDTQYF. CDR3 sequence (DNA): TGTGCCAGCAGCAGGACAGGGTCTAGCACAGATACGCAGTATTTT.

The gene calls are TRBV30 and TRBJ2-6; the D is unclear. V shed 5 bases and J shed 0 bases, with 14 bases lying between them. The V gene's germline CDR1 is GTSNPN and CDR2 SVGIG (reference sequence). CDR3 length equals 16 residues. DNA for the CDR3: TGTGCCTGGGGTCTAGACCTAAGCTCTGGGGCCAACGTCCTGACTTTC. Translating gives CAWGLDLSSGANVLTF.

The chain combines TRBV6-5 with TRBJ2-1, with TRBD2 matching 11 bases. This CDR3 contains 15 residues. V trimming: 6 bases; J trimming: 7 bases; junction bases outside the gene matches: 8. Germline loops: CDR1 MNHEY, CDR2 SVGAGI. This CDR3 reads CASSSGLAGGNEQFF. The CDR3 DNA is TGTGCCAGCAGCTCTGGGCTAGCGGGGGGTAATGAGCAGTTCTTC.

This clone has just a few counts. The genes are TRBV25-1 and TRBJ1-1, with D unclear. Trimming took 1 base from V and 4 from J, leaving 19 bases between them. This CDR3 has 17 amino acids. Per the germline V gene, CDR1 is MGHDK and CDR2 is SYGVNS. CDR3 loop: CASSESKKGSFSTEAFF. Here the CDR3 DNA reads TGTGCCAGCAGTGAATCAAAAAAGGGAAGCTTTAGCACTGAAGCTTTCTTT. Variable domain in full (rest from reference TRBV25-1 and TRBJ1-1): EADIYQTPRYLVIGTGKKITLECSQTMGHDKMYWYQQDPGMELHLIHYSYGVNSTEKGDLSSESTVSRIRTEHFPLTLESARPSHTSQYLCASSESKKGSFSTEAFFGQGTRLTVV.

The rearrangement joins TRBV18 to TRBJ2-7; D call uncertain. The V gene's germline CDR1 is KGHSH and CDR2 LQKENI. The length of the CDR3 is 12 residues. Between the trimmed V and J ends, which lost 1 base and 5 bases, there was a span of 6 bases. The chain's CDR3 is CASSPQTHEQYF. The CDR3 DNA reads as TGTGCCAGCTCACCACAGACCCACGAGCAGTACTTC.

The genes are TRBV11-3 and TRBJ2-7; 7 bases align to TRBD1. This CDR3 is 14 amino acids long. With V trimmed by 4 bases and J by 0 bases, 3 bases remained unmatched. Germline assignment: CDR1 SGHNT and CDR2 YENEEA. The CDR3 DNA reads as TGTGCCAGCAGCTGGACAGGAGGCTCCTACGAGCAGTACTTC. This gives the protein CASSWTGGSYEQYF.

This clone occurred a few times. This chain connects TRBV7-9 to TRBJ2-1; possibly TRBD1 for D (5 bases). Germline assignment: CDR1 SEHNR and CDR2 FQNEAQ (reference sequence). Trimming took off 5 bases at V and 15 bases at J, with 29 bases between the two ends. The CDR3 is 16 residues long. Here the CDR3 reads CASSPLTHRNPVDRFF. CDR3 DNA sequence: TGTGCCAGCAGCCCGCTAACGCACAGGAACCCCGTGGATCGGTTCTTC.

The chain couples TRBV2 to TRBJ2-7; D remains unclear. The CDR3 is 13 amino acids. Between the trimmed V and J ends, which lost 1 base and 9 bases, there was a span of 13 bases. Germline V lookup: CDR1 SNHLY, CDR2 FYNNEI. The CDR3 nucleotides read TGTGCCAGCAGTGAAGGGACCGCTCAAAGGCAGTACTTC. Translated: CASSEGTAQRQYF.

This chain links TRBV5-1 with TRBJ2-7, with TRBD2 matching 8 bases. CDR1 and CDR2 (germline): SGHRS, YFSETQ. The CDR3 is 15 amino acids. The junction had 2 bases not matched to a gene; V was cut back by 0 bases and J by 0 bases. The CDR3 spells CASSLGLANSYEQYF. CDR3 in DNA: TGCGCCAGCAGCTTGGGACTAGCGAACTCCTACGAGCAGTACTTC.

The rearrangement joins TRBV7-9 to TRBJ1-1, with D tentatively TRBD1 (5 bases). The V end lost 2 bases, the J end lost 11 bases, and 12 bases lay between the germline ends. Germline-derived CDR1 and CDR2 are SEHNR and FQNEAQ (reference sequence). The CDR3 runs to 12 residues. The CDR3 loop reads CASSLIERGAFF. The CDR3, as DNA: TGTGCCAGCAGCTTAATAGAGAGGGGCGCTTTCTTT.